This entry features one TCR beta chain sequence. Only in-frame clones appear in the TCRdb table, and some are missing; sequencing was by immunoSEQ multiplex PCR. Seen here are fewer than 20,000 clones, approximately 71% observed once, and the top ten hold around 20%. The record originates from a study of ipilimumab plus nivolumab after autologous stem cell transplantation. In the study overall: Typical patient got roughly 5 ipilimumab doses and 7 or 8 nivolumab doses (median). DLBCL patients had primary refractory or relapsed disease.

Trimming took 1 base from V and 2 from J, leaving 9 bases between them. The CDR3 contains 15 residues. The germline CDR1 and CDR2 sequences are LNHDA and SQIVND (reference sequence). Starting 14 to 28 days after autologous transplant, ipilimumab 1 mg/kg was given. Patients got 3 mg/kg IV nivolumab weeks 1, 4, 7, 10, then biweekly through week 26. V gene TRBV19 combines with J gene TRBJ1-3; D possibly corresponds to TRBD1 (6 bases). This sequence originates from a male donor with diffuse large B-cell lymphoma. Here the sequenced sample was PBMCs, taken in a trial of ipilimumab plus nivolumab as post-transplant consolidation. DNA of the CDR3: TGTGCCAGTAGTATAGGGGACACAGCTGGAAACACCATATATTTT. Encoded protein: CASSIGDTAGNTIYF.